This T cell receptor beta chain was recovered during a study of preoperative IRX-2 immunotherapy in early breast cancer (dated by TCRdb to between 2018 and 2020). Library method: the immunoSEQ multiplex PCR assay. TCRdb limited this immuneACCESS table to in-frame rearrangements with V and J called. A share of clones is missing; checked studies link under half to unresolved V genes, and the rest is unexplained. Counted in this sample were tens of thousands of clones; 82% of them appeared once. Of the sample, around 1.5% falls within the top ten clones. What this sample's treatment or condition label stands for: preoperative locoregional IRX-2 cytokine immunotherapy. The samples were obtained from a phase Ib study that tested preoperative, locoregional IRX-2 cytokine immunotherapy meant to prime immune responses. Before surgery, IRX-2 was given to the donors, who were patients with early-stage breast cancer.

The germline V gene gives CDR1 as MDHEN and CDR2 as SYDVKM. The CDR3 contains 14 residues, cysteine and phenylalanine counted. Solely the CDR3 DNA is kept, with 42 bases framed from the first base. Trimming at the junction amounts to 8 bases on V and 7 bases on J, and the germline ends lie 15 bases apart. Notes on this clone: The clone's antigen remains unknown. No base qualities exist here, and no much larger clone lies one base off it.

This sequence uses TRBV28 and TRBJ1-6; TRBD1 is possibly the D segment (6 matching bases). This clonotype was sampled from a human donor with breast cancer. The sequences come from lymph node tissue, collected after IRX-2 immunotherapy. The CDR3 protein: CASGTQGSNSPLHF. The sequenced DNA: TGTGCCAGCGGAACGCAGGGGAGCAATTCACCCCTCCACTTT.